This record covers a single TCR beta chain. CDR1 and CDR2 from the germline V gene are SEHNR and FQNEAQ (reference sequence). V lost 4 bases, J lost 8 bases, and 12 bases stayed unmatched. The CDR3 sequence is 16 residues long. Original processing methods: It was from reference gene primer amplification that nucleated cell counts were estimated. Libraries were prepared by immunoSEQ multiplex PCR; TCRdb keeps only in-frame clonotypes and omits some of them. Clone size and the V and J calls come from that table; the DNA yielded D and trimming. This sample has hundreds of thousands of clones, with just under 90% found just once. The data are from a study of blood T cell repertoires in COVID-19. At the level of the study: Material from acute and convalescent COVID-19 was sourced from the United States, Italy and Spain. PBMCs, B-cell-depleted T cells, or T cells were the source of the cDNA or gDNA that made up the material.

The sequenced sample was peripheral blood. V and J are TRBV7-9 and TRBJ1-2; 11 nucleotides line up with TRBD1. This TCR derives from a woman between 18 and 29 years old with acute or convalescent COVID-19. The CDR3 nucleotides are TGTGCCAGCAGCTGGCCCCCGGGACAGGGGGACGAAGGCTACACCTTC. It specifies CASSWPPGQGDEGYTF.